Listed here are 5 T cell receptor beta chains from one sample, sequenced in a study of cytomegalovirus exposure and HLA in healthy donors. PCR employed 60 Vbeta and 13 Jbeta primers. Data came from immunoSEQ multiplex PCR; TCRdb stores just in-frame clones and leaves some out. The sample has hundreds of thousands of clones, 70% to 85% seen once. Sequencing used PBMCs. The receptors were sampled from a woman aged 40 to 50 in good health and CMV-seronegative.

The genes are TRBV9 and TRBJ2-2; no reliable D call. V dropped 0 bases and J dropped 5 bases, with 11 bases sitting between them. Looked up from germline, CDR1 is SGDLS and CDR2 is YYNGEE. CDR3 length: 15 residues. This CDR3 reads CASSVEFGHTGELFF. The CDR3 DNA reads as TGTGCCAGCAGCGTAGAGTTTGGCCATACCGGGGAGCTGTTTTTT.

The V and J genes are TRBV6-1 and TRBJ2-5; TRBD1 aligns across 10 bases. Germline V gene sequence: CDR1 MNHNS, CDR2 SASEGT. Trimming cost V 10 bases and J 1 base; bases outside gene matches: 6. The CDR3 is made up of 14 amino acids. The CDR3 region is CAIRDRGFQETQYF. The CDR3 bases are TGTGCCATCCGGGACAGGGGCTTCCAAGAGACCCAGTACTTC.

The CDR3 protein is CASTGGALKETQYF. In DNA form, the CDR3 reads TGTGCCAGCACGGGGGGGGCTTTAAAAGAGACCCAGTACTTC. The chain is built from TRBV2 and TRBJ2-5; 8 nucleotides match TRBD2. The V gene's germline CDR1 is SNHLY and CDR2 FYNNEI. The trim removed 7 bases at V and 3 bases at J, leaving 7 bases unmatched. This CDR3 has 14 amino acids.

V usage is TRBV30 and J usage is TRBJ1-1, with a weak D call TRBD1 (5 bases). This CDR3 region has 14 residues. V lost 0 bases to trimming and J lost 4 bases, with 12 bases between them. Germline CDR1 is GTSNPN and CDR2 is SVGIG (reference sequence). This CDR3 reads CAWSVGRVGTEAFF. The CDR3 region has the DNA TGTGCCTGGAGTGTGGGCAGGGTGGGCACTGAAGCTTTCTTT.

The chain employs TRBV2 and TRBJ1-5; the D is unclear. This CDR3 has 14 amino acids. Trimming removed 6 bases from V and 3 bases from J, with 12 bases in between. The germline gives CDR1 SNHLY, CDR2 FYNNEI. CDR3 sequence: CASSPDMLNQPQHF. CDR3 in DNA: TGTGCCAGCAGCCCAGATATGCTCAATCAGCCCCAGCATTTT.